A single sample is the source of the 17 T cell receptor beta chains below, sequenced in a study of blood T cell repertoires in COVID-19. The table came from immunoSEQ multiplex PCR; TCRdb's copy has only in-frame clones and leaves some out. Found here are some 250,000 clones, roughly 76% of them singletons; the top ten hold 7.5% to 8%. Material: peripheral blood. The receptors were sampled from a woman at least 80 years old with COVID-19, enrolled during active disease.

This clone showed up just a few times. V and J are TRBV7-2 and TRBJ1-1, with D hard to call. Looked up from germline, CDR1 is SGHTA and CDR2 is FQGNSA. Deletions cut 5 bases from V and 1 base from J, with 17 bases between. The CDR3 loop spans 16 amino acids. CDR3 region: CASSPSNPAANTEAFF. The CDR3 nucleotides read TGTGCCAGCAGCCCTAGCAACCCGGCAGCGAACACTGAAGCTTTCTTT. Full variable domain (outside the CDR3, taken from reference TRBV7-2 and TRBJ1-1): GAGVSQSPSNKVTEKGKDVELRCDPISGHTALYWYRQSLGQGLEFLIYFQGNSAPDKSGLPSDRFSAERTGGSVSTLTIQRTQQEDSAVYLCASSPSNPAANTEAFFGQGTRLTVV.

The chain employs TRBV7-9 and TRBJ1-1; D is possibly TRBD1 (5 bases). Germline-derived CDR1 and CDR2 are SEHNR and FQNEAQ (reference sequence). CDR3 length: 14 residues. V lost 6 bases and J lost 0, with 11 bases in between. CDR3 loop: CASRGGAMNTEAFF. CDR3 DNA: TGTGCCAGCAGGGGAGGGGCCATGAACACTGAAGCTTTCTTT.

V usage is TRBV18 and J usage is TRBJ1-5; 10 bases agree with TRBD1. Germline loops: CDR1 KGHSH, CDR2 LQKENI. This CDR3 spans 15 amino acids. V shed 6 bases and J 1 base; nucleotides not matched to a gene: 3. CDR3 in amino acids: CASSEGQGSNQPQHF. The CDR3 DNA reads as TGTGCCAGCTCCGAGGGACAGGGGAGCAATCAGCCCCAGCATTTT.

The CDR3 DNA follows: TGTGCCAGCAGGGGCGGGACGCTTGATGGCTACACCTTC. Encoded protein: CASRGGTLDGYTF. V gene TRBV28 combines with J gene TRBJ1-2; TRBD1 is a possible D gene (5 bases). From germline, CDR1 is MDHEN and CDR2 SYDVKM. Trimming cost V 6 bases and J 6 bases, with 14 bases left between them. This CDR3 comprises 13 residues.

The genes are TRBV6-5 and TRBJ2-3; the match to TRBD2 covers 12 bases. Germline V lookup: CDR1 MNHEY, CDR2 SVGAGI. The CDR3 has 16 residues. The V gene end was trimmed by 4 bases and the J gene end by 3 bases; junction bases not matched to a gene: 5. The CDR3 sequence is CASSFRLAGETDTQYF. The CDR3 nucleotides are TGTGCCAGCAGTTTCCGACTAGCGGGGGAAACAGATACGCAGTATTTT.

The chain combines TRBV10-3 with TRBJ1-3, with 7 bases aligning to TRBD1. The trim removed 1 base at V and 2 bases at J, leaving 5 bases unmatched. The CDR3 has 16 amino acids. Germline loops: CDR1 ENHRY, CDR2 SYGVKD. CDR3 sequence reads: CAISEWTGSTGNTIYF. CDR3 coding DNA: TGTGCCATCAGTGAGTGGACAGGCTCCACTGGAAACACCATATATTTT.

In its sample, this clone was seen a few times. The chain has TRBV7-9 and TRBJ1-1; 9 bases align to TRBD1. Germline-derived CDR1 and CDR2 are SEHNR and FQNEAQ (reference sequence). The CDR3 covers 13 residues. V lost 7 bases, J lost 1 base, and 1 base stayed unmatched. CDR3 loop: CASKDRGNTEAFF. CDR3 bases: TGTGCCAGCAAGGACAGGGGGAACACTGAAGCTTTCTTT. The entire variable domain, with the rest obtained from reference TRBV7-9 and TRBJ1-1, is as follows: DTGVSQNPRHKITKRGQNVTFRCDPISEHNRLYWYRQTLGQGPEFLTYFQNEAQLEKSRLLSDRFSAERPKGSFSTLEIQRTEQGDSAMYLCASKDRGNTEAFFGQGTRLTVV.

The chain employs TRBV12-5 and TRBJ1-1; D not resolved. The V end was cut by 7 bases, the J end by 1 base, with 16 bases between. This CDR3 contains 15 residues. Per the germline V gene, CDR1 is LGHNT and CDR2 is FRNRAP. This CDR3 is CASAFPRGGNTEAFF. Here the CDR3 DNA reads TGTGCTAGTGCCTTCCCCAGAGGTGGGAACACTGAAGCTTTCTTT.

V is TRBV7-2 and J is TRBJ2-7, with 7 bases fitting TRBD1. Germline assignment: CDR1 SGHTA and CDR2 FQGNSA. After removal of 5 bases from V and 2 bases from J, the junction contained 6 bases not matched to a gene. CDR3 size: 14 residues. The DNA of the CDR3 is TGTGCCAGCAGCCTGAGACAGGGCCCCTACGAGCAGTACTTC. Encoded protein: CASSLRQGPYEQYF.

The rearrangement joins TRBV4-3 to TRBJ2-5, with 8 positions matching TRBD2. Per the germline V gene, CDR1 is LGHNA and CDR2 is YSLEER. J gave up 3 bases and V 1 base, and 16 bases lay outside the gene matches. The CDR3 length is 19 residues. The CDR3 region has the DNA TGCGCCAGCAGCCAAGCCTACCTAGCGGGTGGGGCCCCTGAAGAGACCCAGTACTTC. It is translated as CASSQAYLAGGAPEETQYF.

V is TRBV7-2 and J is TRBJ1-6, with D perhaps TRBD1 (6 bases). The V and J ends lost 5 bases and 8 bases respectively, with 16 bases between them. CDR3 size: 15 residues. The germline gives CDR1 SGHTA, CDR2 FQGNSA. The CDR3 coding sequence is TGTGCCAGCAGCCCCCAACAGGGAAGAGATTCACCCCTCCACTTT. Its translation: CASSPQQGRDSPLHF. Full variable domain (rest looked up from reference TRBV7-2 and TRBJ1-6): GAGVSQSPSNKVTEKGKDVELRCDPISGHTALYWYRQSLGQGLEFLIYFQGNSAPDKSGLPSDRFSAERTGGSVSTLTIQRTQQEDSAVYLCASSPQQGRDSPLHFGNGTRLTVT.

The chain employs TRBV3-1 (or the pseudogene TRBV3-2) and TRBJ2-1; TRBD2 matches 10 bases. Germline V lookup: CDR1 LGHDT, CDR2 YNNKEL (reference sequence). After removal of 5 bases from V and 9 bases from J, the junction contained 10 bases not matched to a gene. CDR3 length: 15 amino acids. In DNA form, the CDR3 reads TGTGCCAGCAGCAGGACTAGCGGTGCCAGGGGTGAGCAGTTCTTC. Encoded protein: CASSRTSGARGEQFF.

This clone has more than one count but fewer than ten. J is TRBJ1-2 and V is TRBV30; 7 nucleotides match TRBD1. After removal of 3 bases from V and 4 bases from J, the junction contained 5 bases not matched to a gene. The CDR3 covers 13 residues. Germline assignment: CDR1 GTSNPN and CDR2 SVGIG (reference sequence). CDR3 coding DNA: TGTGCCTGGAGCCCGGGACAGACCTATGGCTACACCTTC. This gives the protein CAWSPGQTYGYTF.

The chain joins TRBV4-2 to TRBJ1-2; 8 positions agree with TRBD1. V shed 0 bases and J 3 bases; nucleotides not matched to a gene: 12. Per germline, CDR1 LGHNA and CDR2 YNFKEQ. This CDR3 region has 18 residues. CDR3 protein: CASSQEQGARVGDYGYTF. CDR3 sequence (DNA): TGTGCCAGCAGCCAAGAGCAGGGGGCGCGGGTGGGGGACTATGGCTACACCTTC.

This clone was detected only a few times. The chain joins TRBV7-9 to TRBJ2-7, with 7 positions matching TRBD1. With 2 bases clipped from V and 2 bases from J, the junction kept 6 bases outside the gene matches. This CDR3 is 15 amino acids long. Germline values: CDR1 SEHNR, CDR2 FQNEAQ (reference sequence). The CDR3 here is CASSLSPGTAYEQYF. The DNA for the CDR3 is TGTGCCAGCAGCTTATCTCCCGGGACAGCCTACGAGCAGTACTTC.

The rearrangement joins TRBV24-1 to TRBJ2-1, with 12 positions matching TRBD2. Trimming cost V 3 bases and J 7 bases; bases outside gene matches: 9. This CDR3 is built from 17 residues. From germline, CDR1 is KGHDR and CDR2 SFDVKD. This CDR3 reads CATSDPSGRAGRNEQFF. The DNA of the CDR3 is TGTGCCACCAGTGATCCTAGCGGGAGGGCCGGTAGGAATGAGCAGTTCTTC.

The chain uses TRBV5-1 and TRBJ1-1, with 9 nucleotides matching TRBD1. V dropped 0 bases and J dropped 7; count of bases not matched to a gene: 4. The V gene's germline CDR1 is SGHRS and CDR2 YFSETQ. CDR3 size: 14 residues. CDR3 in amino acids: CASSLGTGAIEAFF. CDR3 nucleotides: TGCGCCAGCAGCTTGGGGACAGGGGCGATTGAAGCTTTCTTT.